The following is a T cell receptor beta chain sequence with its context. Its target is unknown. The study ran its PCR with 60 Vbeta and 13 Jbeta primers. TCRdb keeps only in-frame clones here, not all; method: immunoSEQ multiplex PCR. The data contain more than 80,000 clones, about 75% of them singletons. The data belong to a study of cytomegalovirus exposure and HLA in healthy donors. Study-wide findings and caveats: In vitro, three CMV-associated chains proved specific for CMV antigens. TCR beta V- and J-gene trimming, according to a later analysis, was linked to a missense DCLRE1C variant.

This sequence originates from a male donor in good health and CMV-seropositive. The source material was PBMCs.

The CDR3: CATSRDRVAGGSLNTDTQYF. Here the CDR3 DNA reads TGTGCCACCAGCAGAGATCGGGTAGCGGGGGGATCCCTTAACACAGATACGCAGTATTTT. The chain joins TRBV15 to TRBJ2-3; TRBD2 matches at 10 bases. Trimming cost V 0 bases and J 2 bases; bases outside gene matches: 14. Germline CDR1 reads LNHNV; CDR2 reads YYDKDF (reference sequence). The CDR3 totals 20 residues.